These T cell receptor beta chains were read from a single sample in a study of identical twins. In TCRdb, the 5' RACE reads were re-called with MiXCR into one record per CDR3 protein. Seen here are around 220,000 distinct CDR3 sequences, approximately 10% observed once, and the top ten hold roughly 10%. The sequenced sample was memory T cells sorted from blood. The receptor set was obtained from a man aged 45-65 years in good health. The CDR3 runs from the conserved cysteine through the conserved F or W. D genes are given only for firm matches. The listing skips clone size in some rows; elsewhere it reads once, few, many or a size class.

TRBV5-1	many	TRBJ1-4	NA	CASSLDGEKLFF	TGCGCCAGCAGCTTGGATGGTGAAAAACTGTTTTTT
TRBV7-2	many	TRBJ1-6	NA	CASSPVWGSSDSPLHF	TGTGCCAGCAGCCCAGTCTGGGGAAGCTCGGATTCACCCCTCCACTTT
TRBV4-3	many	TRBJ1-5	NA	CASSQDTWSPQHF	TGCGCCAGCAGCCAAGATACGTGGAGTCCCCAGCATTTT
TRBV18	few	TRBJ2-2	NA	CASRQLETGELFF	TGTGCCAGCCGACAGTTGGAAACCGGGGAGCTGTTTTTT
TRBV7-7	many	TRBJ2-1	NA	CASSPDGDPANEQFF	TGTGCCAGCAGCCCCGACGGGGACCCTGCGAATGAGCAGTTCTTC
TRBV7-2	many	TRBJ2-7	NA	CASSPQAREQYF	TGTGCCAGCAGCCCCCAGGCTAGGGAGCAGTACTTC
TRBV7-2	many	TRBJ2-2	TRBD2	CASSSWTSGAAGELFF	TGTGCCAGCAGCTCGTGGACTAGCGGGGCGGCCGGGGAGCTGTTTTTT
TRBV5-1	few	TRBJ1-4	TRBD1	CASSLAPGGRGGEKLFF	TGCGCCAGCAGCTTGGCGCCAGGGGGCCGCGGTGGTGAAAAACTGTTTTTT
TRBV27	many	TRBJ2-2	TRBD2	CASSSLTGLATGELFF	TGTGCCAGCAGCTCTCTAACCGGACTAGCCACCGGGGAGCTGTTTTTT
TRBV3-1	NA	TRBJ2-7	NA	CASSQVGGRVSPQYF	TGTGCCAGCAGCCAAGTGGGGGGCAGGGTGTCTCCTCAGTACTTC
TRBV29-1	few	TRBJ2-3	NA	CSVEARFTDTQYF	TGCAGCGTTGAGGCCCGTTTCACAGATACGCAGTATTTT
TRBV20-1	many	TRBJ2-7	NA	CSASSGRIYEQYF	TGCAGTGCTTCGTCCGGCAGGATATACGAGCAGTACTTC
TRBV30	few	TRBJ1-5	NA	CAWSKRGNQPQHF	TGTGCCTGGAGTAAACGGGGAAATCAGCCCCAGCATTTT
TRBV10-2	many	TRBJ1-1	NA	CASKQGPLMNTEAFF	TGCGCCAGTAAACAGGGCCCCCTCATGAACACTGAAGCTTTCTTT
TRBV20-1	many	TRBJ2-7	TRBD2	CSAPRGGLAVYEQYF	TGCAGTGCCCCCCGCGGGGGACTAGCGGTCTACGAGCAGTACTTC
TRBV7-9	NA	TRBJ2-1	NA	CASSPGLDEYNEQFF	TGTGCCAGCAGCCCGGGTTTGGATGAGTACAATGAGCAGTTCTTC
TRBV20-1	NA	TRBJ2-7	NA	CSARGLSAPSGVSYEQYF	TGCAGTGCTAGAGGGTTATCGGCTCCCTCAGGGGTCTCCTACGAGCAGTACTTC
TRBV6-1	many	TRBJ1-5	NA	CASSRQISNQPQHF	TGTGCCAGCAGTCGACAGATTAGCAATCAGCCCCAGCATTTT
TRBV4-3	NA	TRBJ1-5	TRBD1	CASSQTGAVNQPQHF	TGCGCCAGCAGCCAAACAGGGGCCGTCAATCAGCCCCAGCATTTT
TRBV18	NA	TRBJ2-2	NA	CASSGQGSGELFF	TGTGCCAGCTCAGGACAAGGTTCCGGGGAGCTGTTTTTT
TRBV27	many	TRBJ2-7	NA	CASSFRGSLGGYEQYF	TGTGCCAGCAGTTTTCGGGGCTCCCTAGGGGGTTACGAGCAGTACTTC